Listed below are T cell receptor beta chains from one sample, sequenced in a study of Ad26.COV2.S vaccination and SARS-CoV-2 variants. Only in-frame clones appear in the TCRdb table, and some are missing; sequencing was by immunoSEQ multiplex PCR. This table holds hundreds of thousands of clones, around 87% found once. The sequenced sample was peripheral blood, obtained in a trial of Ad26.COV2.S vaccine versus placebo. The receptor source for this set is a person aged 18-65 years who received the Ad26.COV2.S COVID-19 vaccine or a placebo. Each CDR3 is given with its conserved first and last residue. D genes are given only for firm matches. Not every row has a clone size; where given, it reads once, few, many or a size class.

clone size: .; J gene: TRBJ2-1; D gene: .; V gene: TRBV7-2; CDR3 DNA: TGTGCCAGCAGCCCCCTCGTGTCCAGCGTTTACAATGAGCAGTTCTTC; CDR3 protein: CASSPLVSSVYNEQFF
clone size: .; J gene: TRBJ2-7; D gene: TRBD2; V gene: TRBV30; CDR3 DNA: TGTGCCTGGAGTGTGGGGAGGGACTCCTACGAGCAGTACTTC; CDR3 protein: CAWSVGRDSYEQYF
clone size: .; J gene: TRBJ2-3; D gene: .; V gene: TRBV5-6; CDR3 DNA: TGTGCCAGCAGCTCGTACGGGGGCACAGATACGCAGTATTTT; CDR3 protein: CASSSYGGTDTQYF
clone size: .; J gene: TRBJ2-1; D gene: .; V gene: TRBV13; CDR3 DNA: TGTGCCAGCAGCTTATACAGCTACAATGAGCAGTTCTTC; CDR3 protein: CASSLYSYNEQFF
clone size: .; J gene: TRBJ1-2; D gene: TRBD1; V gene: TRBV7-2; CDR3 DNA: TGTGCCAGCAGCAACCGACAGGGGGCTAACTATGGCTACACCTTC; CDR3 protein: CASSNRQGANYGYTF
clone size: once; J gene: TRBJ2-3; D gene: TRBD2; V gene: TRBV29-1; CDR3 DNA: TGCAGCGCGCCACTAGCGGGGTTTACAGATACGCAGTATTTT; CDR3 protein: CSAPLAGFTDTQYF
clone size: .; J gene: TRBJ2-7; D gene: .; V gene: TRBV12-3/TRBV12-4; CDR3 DNA: TGTGCCAGCAGCCGGGAATTCTCCTACGAGCAGTACTTC; CDR3 protein: CASSREFSYEQYF
clone size: .; J gene: TRBJ2-2; D gene: .; V gene: TRBV2; CDR3 DNA: TGTGCCAGCAGTGCTCCCCCAGACTTAAACACCGGGGAGCTGTTTTTT; CDR3 protein: CASSAPPDLNTGELFF
clone size: once; J gene: TRBJ1-3; D gene: .; V gene: TRBV25-1; CDR3 DNA: TGTGCCAGCACAAAGGGGAGCTCTGGAAACACCATATATTTT; CDR3 protein: CASTKGSSGNTIYF
clone size: once; J gene: TRBJ2-5; D gene: TRBD2; V gene: TRBV4-3; CDR3 DNA: TGCGCCAGCAGCCAAGAGAGAGCGGGGGGGCTTCAAGAGACCCAGTACTTC; CDR3 protein: CASSQERAGGLQETQYF
clone size: .; J gene: TRBJ1-4; D gene: .; V gene: TRBV30; CDR3 DNA: TGTGCCTGGAGTATACAGGGAGGGTGGGATGAAAAACTGTTTTTT; CDR3 protein: CAWSIQGGWDEKLFF
clone size: .; J gene: TRBJ1-2; D gene: TRBD1; V gene: TRBV5-1; CDR3 DNA: TGCGCCAGCAGCGAACAGGGGGCAAGTGTGTATGGCTACACCTTC; CDR3 protein: CASSEQGASVYGYTF
clone size: once; J gene: TRBJ2-7; D gene: TRBD1; V gene: TRBV7-2; CDR3 DNA: TGTGCCAGCAGCACCGCCGGGACAGGGACCTACGAGCAGTACTTC; CDR3 protein: CASSTAGTGTYEQYF
clone size: .; J gene: TRBJ1-4; D gene: .; V gene: TRBV5-1; CDR3 DNA: TGCGCCAGCAGCTTGACAGCAACTAATGAAAAACTGTTTTTT; CDR3 protein: CASSLTATNEKLFF
clone size: .; J gene: TRBJ1-1; D gene: TRBD1; V gene: TRBV5-1; CDR3 DNA: TGCGCCAGCAGCATAGGACAGGGGACTGAAGCTTTCTTT; CDR3 protein: CASSIGQGTEAFF
clone size: .; J gene: TRBJ2-3; D gene: TRBD1; V gene: TRBV5-1; CDR3 DNA: TGCGCCAGCAGCTTGCTCCAGGGGGCAGATACGCAGTATTTT; CDR3 protein: CASSLLQGADTQYF
clone size: .; J gene: TRBJ1-1; D gene: .; V gene: TRBV7-2; CDR3 DNA: TGTGCCAGCAGCTTAAACTCAGGGGCGGGAATGAACACTGAAGCTTTCTTT; CDR3 protein: CASSLNSGAGMNTEAFF
clone size: .; J gene: TRBJ1-2; D gene: TRBD1; V gene: TRBV5-1; CDR3 DNA: TGCGCCAGCAGCTCCGGGACAGGGACCATTGGCTACACCTTC; CDR3 protein: CASSSGTGTIGYTF
clone size: .; J gene: TRBJ1-2; D gene: .; V gene: TRBV7-2; CDR3 DNA: TGTGCCAGCAGCGTAGGGGTCGGTGCGTCGGGCTACACCTTC; CDR3 protein: CASSVGVGASGYTF
clone size: few; J gene: TRBJ2-3; D gene: .; V gene: TRBV5-1; CDR3 DNA: TGCGCCAGCAGCTCGAGGGGTGAATTCGCAGATACGCAGTATTTT; CDR3 protein: CASSSRGEFADTQYF
clone size: .; J gene: TRBJ1-1; D gene: .; V gene: TRBV9; CDR3 DNA: TGTGCCAGCAGCGGGGGAGGGCAGGGGAGTCCAGCTTTCTTT; CDR3 protein: CASSGGGQGSPAFF
clone size: .; J gene: TRBJ2-7; D gene: .; V gene: TRBV5-8; CDR3 DNA: TGTGCCAGCAGCCCCACTTACGAGCAGTACTTC; CDR3 protein: CASSPTYEQYF
clone size: .; J gene: TRBJ2-3; D gene: TRBD1; V gene: TRBV7-9; CDR3 DNA: TGTGCCAGCAGCTTTGACAGGGGCACAGATACGCAGTATTTT; CDR3 protein: CASSFDRGTDTQYF
clone size: .; J gene: TRBJ2-6; D gene: .; V gene: TRBV28; CDR3 DNA: TGTGCCAGCAGTTCGGAAAGCCTCTCTGGGGCCAACGTCCTGACTTTC; CDR3 protein: CASSSESLSGANVLTF